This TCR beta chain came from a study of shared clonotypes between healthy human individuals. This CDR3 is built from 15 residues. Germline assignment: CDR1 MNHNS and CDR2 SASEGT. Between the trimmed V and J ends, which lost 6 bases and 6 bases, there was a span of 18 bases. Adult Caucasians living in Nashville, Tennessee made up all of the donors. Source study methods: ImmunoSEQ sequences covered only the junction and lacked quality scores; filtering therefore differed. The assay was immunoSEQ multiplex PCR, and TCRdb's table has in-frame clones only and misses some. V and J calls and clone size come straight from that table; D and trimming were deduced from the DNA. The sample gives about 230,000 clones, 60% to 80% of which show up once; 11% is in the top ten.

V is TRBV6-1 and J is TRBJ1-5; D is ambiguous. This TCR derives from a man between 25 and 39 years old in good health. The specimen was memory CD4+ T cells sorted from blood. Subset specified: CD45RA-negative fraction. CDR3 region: CASSLALGLFQPQHF. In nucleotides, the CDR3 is TGTGCCAGCAGCCTCGCTTTAGGGTTGTTTCAGCCCCAGCATTTT.